This T cell receptor (beta chain) was obtained from a study of CD39 and CD103 CD8 tumor-infiltrating T cells. Germline CDR1 and CDR2: LNHNV and YYDKDF (reference sequence). CDR3 length equals 15 residues. With respect to this clone: An end of the junction differs from the germline gene, which may be a read error. Other DNA sequences within the sample encode an identical CDR3.

Here immunoSEQ multiplex PCR was the method, and the copy in TCRdb shows in-frame clones only, minus some. The sample has about 3,400 clones, over 55% seen once. Sequenced sample: CD39- CD103- CD8+ T cells sorted from the tumor. Subset described: CD103-CD39- double-negative CD45RA- CD8 T cells. This sequence was found in a human donor with head and neck squamous cell carcinoma. V is TRBV15 and J is TRBJ2-2, with D maybe TRBD1 (6 bases). The chain's CDR3 is CATSRDTLNTGELFF. The CDR3 nucleotides read TGTGCCACCAGCCGGGACACACTGAACACTGGGGAGCTGTTTTTT. The full variable domain, completed using reference TRBV15 and TRBJ2-2, is DAMVIQNPRYQVTQFGKPVTLSCSQTLNHNVMYWYQQKSSQAPKLLFHYYDKDFNNEADTPDNFQSRRPNTSFCFLDIRSPGLGDTAMYLCATSRDTLNTGELFFGEGSRLTVL.